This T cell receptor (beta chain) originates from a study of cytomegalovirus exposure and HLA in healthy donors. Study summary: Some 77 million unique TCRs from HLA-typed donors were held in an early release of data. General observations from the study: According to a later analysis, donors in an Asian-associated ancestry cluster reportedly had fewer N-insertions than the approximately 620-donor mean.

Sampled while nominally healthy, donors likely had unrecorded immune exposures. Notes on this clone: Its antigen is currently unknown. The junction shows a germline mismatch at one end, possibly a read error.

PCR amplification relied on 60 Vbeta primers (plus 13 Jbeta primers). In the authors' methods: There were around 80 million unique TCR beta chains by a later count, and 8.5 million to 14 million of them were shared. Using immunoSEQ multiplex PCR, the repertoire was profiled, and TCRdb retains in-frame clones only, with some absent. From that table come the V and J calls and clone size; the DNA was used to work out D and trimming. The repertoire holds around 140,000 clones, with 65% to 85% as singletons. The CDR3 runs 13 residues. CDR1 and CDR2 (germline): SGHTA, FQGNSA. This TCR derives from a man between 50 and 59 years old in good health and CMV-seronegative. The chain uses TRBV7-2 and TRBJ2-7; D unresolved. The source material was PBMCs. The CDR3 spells CASSVDDTYGQYF. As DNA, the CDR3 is TGTGCCAGCAGCGTAGACGATACCTACGGGCAGTACTTC.